A selection of T cell receptor beta chains follows, all from one sample in a study of T cell repertoires in cytomegalovirus infection. TCRdb re-derived calls from the reads in MiXCR, one entry per CDR3 protein. The sample yields 740,000 or so distinct CDR3 sequences, 35% seen once. Sequencing used PBMCs. The receptors originated from a human donor in good health (CMV status not recorded). Some clones in this sample may be carry-over from other donors' samples. Each CDR3 is given without its conserved first and last residue. A D gene is named only where the DNA matches it firmly.

V	J	D	length	CDR3
TRBV12-3/TRBV12-4	TRBJ1-1	.	10	ASSSQGILAF
TRBV7-4	TRBJ1-1	.	11	ASSLLGLDEAF
TRBV7-8	TRBJ2-2	.	12	ASSPAGATGELF
TRBV7-9	TRBJ2-7	.	12	ASSPIPGSYEQY
TRBV25-1	TRBJ2-5	.	12	ASRLDSLSETQY
TRBV29-1	TRBJ1-3	.	6	SVSGNF
TRBV6-1	TRBJ1-6	.	11	ASIREGNSPLH
TRBV14	TRBJ2-1	.	19	ASSPIGPEGKTLYKYNEQF
TRBV7-9	TRBJ1-1	.	10	ASSGMHTEAF
TRBV7-4	TRBJ1-3	.	17	ASSLIVGPGRSSGNTIY
TRBV5-1	TRBJ2-1	.	16	ASSAFRERGSSYNEQF
TRBV4-1	TRBJ1-2	.	14	ASSQAVGGRVYGYT
TRBV28	TRBJ2-3	.	10	ASSLSVEGQY
TRBV6-6	TRBJ1-5	.	14	ASSTDSRYSNQPQH
TRBV28	TRBJ2-1	TRBD2	14	ASSYPRTGGINEQF
TRBV28	TRBJ2-7	TRBD1	14	ASTKTSGTGDGEQY
TRBV28	TRBJ2-1	TRBD1	13	ASSSGQGNYHEQF
TRBV20-1	TRBJ1-1	.	12	SARGALIFAEAF
TRBV14	TRBJ2-1	.	11	ASSQYEAREQF
TRBV27	TRBJ1-2	.	11	ASRGRINYGYT
TRBV4-1	TRBJ2-3	TRBD2	18	ASSRSASSGGADGTDTQY
TRBV7-3	TRBJ2-1	.	14	ASSLKGHQRDNEQF